This entry features one T cell receptor (beta chain) sequence. The data originate from a study of blood T cell repertoires in COVID-19. The CDR3 spans 14 residues. Deletions cut 10 bases from V and 0 bases from J, with 15 bases between. Germline CDR1 reads ENHRY; CDR2 reads SYGVKD. Method: immunoSEQ multiplex PCR; TCRdb's copy keeps in-frame clones and lacks some. Of about 120,000 clones in the sample, 70% to 90% were seen once. The J gene is TRBJ1-1, the V gene TRBV10-3; possibly TRBD1 for D (6 bases). The sample comprised peripheral blood. This TCR was sampled from a woman aged 50 to 60 with active or convalescent COVID-19. CDR3 in DNA: TGTGCCACCATGAAGGGGGACATGAACACTGAAGCTTTCTTT. Its protein is CATMKGDMNTEAFF.